One sample yielded the 13 T cell receptor beta chains listed below, sequenced in a study of blood T cell repertoires in COVID-19. Produced via immunoSEQ multiplex PCR; TCRdb's table is partial and in-frame only. The repertoire holds roughly 150,000 clones, with over 75% as singletons. Sequencing was carried out using PBMCs or T cells enriched from blood (not recorded which). These receptors were taken from a man aged 45-60 years in a cohort exposed to, infected with or recovered from COVID-19 (not recorded which).

J is TRBJ2-7 and V is TRBV15; 8 positions match TRBD2. The trim removed 4 bases at V and 3 bases at J, leaving 8 bases unmatched. Germline V gene sequence: CDR1 LNHNV, CDR2 YYDKDF (reference sequence). CDR3 length: 15 residues. This CDR3 reads CATSNGGGGSYEQYF. CDR3 sequence (DNA): TGTGCCACCAGCAATGGGGGCGGGGGGAGCTACGAGCAGTACTTC.

The rearrangement uses TRBV4-3 and TRBJ1-1; no definite D call. CDR1 is LGHNA and CDR2 is YSLEER in the germline V gene. The CDR3 contains 16 residues. V was clipped by 1 base and J by 6 bases, with 18 bases between them. The chain's CDR3 is CASSQVPETRLPEAFF. The CDR3 nucleotides are TGCGCCAGCAGCCAAGTCCCGGAGACCAGACTCCCTGAAGCTTTCTTT.

The chain couples TRBV20-1 to TRBJ1-2; 8 positions match TRBD1. The junction had 5 bases not matched to a gene; V was cut back by 7 bases and J by 7 bases. The germline V gene has CDR1 DFQATT and CDR2 SNEGSKA (reference sequence). The CDR3 runs 11 residues. DNA for the CDR3: TGCAGTGGGACAGGGAACGGTGGCTACACCTTC. As protein: CSGTGNGGYTF.

The gene calls are TRBV7-9 and TRBJ2-3, with a weak D call TRBD2 (6 bases). Germline V CDR1 and CDR2: SEHNR, FQNEAQ (reference sequence). The CDR3 has 15 amino acids. The germline V and J ends were trimmed by 5 bases and 2 bases, with 14 bases remaining between them. CDR3 region: CASSLTGLLTDTQYF. The CDR3 DNA reads TGTGCCAGCAGCCTGACGGGACTTCTCACAGATACGCAGTATTTT.

This clone showed up just once. The V gene is TRBV7-9, the J gene TRBJ1-6, with a possible D match to TRBD1 (5 bases). Trimming left V 1 base short and J 7 bases short, with 11 bases between. The CDR3 has 15 amino acids. Germline V CDR1 and CDR2: SEHNR, FQNEAQ (reference sequence). The chain's CDR3 is CASSLEGSANSPLHF. CDR3 DNA sequence: TGTGCCAGCAGCTTAGAGGGGTCAGCAAATTCACCCCTCCACTTT.

This clone was counted a single time. The chain couples TRBV28 to TRBJ2-7; 9 bases map to TRBD1. After removal of 8 bases from V and 4 bases from J, the junction contained 15 bases not matched to a gene. This CDR3 contains 16 residues. Germline V lookup: CDR1 MDHEN, CDR2 SYDVKM. The CDR3, as DNA: TGTGCCAGCGGATCTATTTCCGGGACAGGGCGATACGAGCAGTACTTC. It translates to CASGSISGTGRYEQYF.

The chain combines TRBV14 with TRBJ1-6; D possibly corresponds to TRBD1 (6 bases). Trimming pared 0 bases from V and 9 bases from J, leaving 30 bases between. The CDR3 runs 21 residues. Germline V gene data show CDR1 as SGHDN and CDR2 as FVKESK. The CDR3 nucleotides are TGTGCCAGCAGCCAAGACTTGGGGGCCTACTCCTTTCTCGGGGGGCTTTCACCCCTCCACTTT. It specifies CASSQDLGAYSFLGGLSPLHF. Complete variable domain (other parts from reference TRBV14 and TRBJ1-6): EAGVTQFPSHSVIEKGQTVTLRCDPISGHDNLYWYRRVMGKEIKFLLHFVKESKQDESGMPNNRFLAERTGGTYSTLKVQPAELEDSGVYFCASSQDLGAYSFLGGLSPLHFGNGTRLTVT.

V is TRBV24-1 and J is TRBJ1-3; a possible D gene is TRBD1 (6 bases). CDR1 KGHDR and CDR2 SFDVKD come from the germline V gene. The CDR3 runs to 14 residues. V was clipped by 12 bases and J by 3 bases, with 17 bases between them. The CDR3: CASLGGADGNTIYF. The CDR3 bases are TGTGCCTCACTGGGGGGGGCGGATGGAAACACCATATATTTT.

The V and J genes are TRBV7-9 and TRBJ2-4; TRBD1 matches 9 bases. The CDR3 runs 15 residues. Trimming took 4 bases from V and 4 from J; bases not matched to a gene: 5. Germline V CDR1 and CDR2: SEHNR, FQNEAQ (reference sequence). CDR3 bases: TGTGCCAGCAGCTCAGACAGGGGGGAGAAAAACATTCAGTACTTC. Translation: CASSSDRGEKNIQYF.

The chain recombines TRBV9 with TRBJ1-3; D is ambiguous. Germline CDR1 reads SGDLS; CDR2 reads YYNGEE. The CDR3 runs 14 residues. V gave up 5 bases and J gave up 0 bases, with 9 bases separating them. The DNA for the CDR3 is TGTGCCAGCAGGGGAGTCGGCTCTGGAAACACCATATATTTT. This sequence encodes CASRGVGSGNTIYF.

This sequence joins TRBV12-3 or TRBV12-4 and TRBJ2-5, with D possibly matching TRBD2 (6 bases). The CDR3 spans 13 residues. V gave up 2 bases and J gave up 5 bases, with 9 bases separating them. CDR3 residues: CASSLRTMETQYF. The CDR3 DNA reads TGTGCCAGCAGTTTAAGGACTATGGAGACCCAGTACTTC.

The gene calls are TRBV5-1 and TRBJ2-1; tentative D call: TRBD2 (6 bases). This CDR3 contains 15 residues. Trimming pared 4 bases from V and 0 bases from J, leaving 11 bases between. Germline loops: CDR1 SGHRS, CDR2 YFSETQ. CDR3 DNA: TGCGCCAGCAGCACCGACGGGAGCTCCTACAATGAGCAGTTCTTC. Translating it yields CASSTDGSSYNEQFF. The full variable domain, its missing parts supplied by reference TRBV5-1 and TRBJ2-1, is KAGVTQTPRYLIKTRGQQVTLSCSPISGHRSVSWYQQTPGQGLQFLFEYFSETQRNKGNFPGRFSGRQFSNSRSEMNVSTLELGDSALYLCASSTDGSSYNEQFFGPGTRLTVL.

V usage is TRBV5-1 and J usage is TRBJ2-1, with 12 bases identical to TRBD2. The CDR3 runs 19 residues. Trimming removed 0 bases from V and 9 bases from J; junction bases left unmatched: 16. Germline loops: CDR1 SGHRS, CDR2 YFSETQ. The CDR3 is CASSLVLAGGSPTLSEQFF. In DNA, the CDR3 is TGCGCCAGCAGCTTGGTTCTAGCGGGGGGGTCTCCTACCTTGAGTGAGCAGTTCTTC.